This T cell receptor beta chain was identified in a study of response to subunit inactivated influenza vaccine. Study outcomes and limitations: The authors suggested that few new T cells are recruited per seasonal influenza vaccination.

V shed 8 bases and J 6 bases; nucleotides not matched to a gene: 7. The CDR3 has 15 residues. This clonotype has more than one count but fewer than ten. Its target is unknown. TCRdb independently ran MiXCR on the RT-PCR reads; one entry per CDR3 protein. Of over 150,000 distinct CDR3 sequences listed, around a tenth are singletons. Here the sequenced sample was CD8+ T cells sorted from PBMCs, taken 23 to 25 months after vaccination. This sequence joins TRBV12-3 or TRBV12-4 and TRBJ2-2; the match to TRBD1 covers 12 bases. This clonotype was sampled from a man aged 50-75 years who received an inactivated influenza vaccine. CDR3 loop: CASPQGTGGPGELFF. The CDR3 DNA is TGTGCCAGCCCCCAAGGGACAGGGGGCCCCGGGGAGCTGTTTTTT.